This TCR beta chain derives from a study of patients and donors after allogeneic stem cell transplantation. J gave up 9 bases and V 4 bases, and 4 bases lay outside the gene matches. CDR1 is SGHTA, CDR2 FQGNSA, per germline. CDR3 length: 14 amino acids. A few counts support this clonotype. TCRdb re-derived calls from the RT-PCR reads in MiXCR, one entry per CDR3 protein. The sample lists fewer than 180,000 distinct CDR3 sequences, over 35% occurring once. The sequence derives from a human donor who was either an allogeneic HSCT recipient or a stem cell or donor lymphocyte infusion donor (not recorded which). It is not recorded whose cells these are; they may come from a transplant donor. Sample: blood, either unsorted or a sorted T cell fraction (not recorded which). The V gene is TRBV7-2, the J gene TRBJ1-6; 9 positions match TRBD1. CDR3 protein: CASSYPGQGSPLHF. In DNA form, the CDR3 reads TGTGCCAGCAGCTACCCGGGACAGGGTTCACCCCTCCACTTT.